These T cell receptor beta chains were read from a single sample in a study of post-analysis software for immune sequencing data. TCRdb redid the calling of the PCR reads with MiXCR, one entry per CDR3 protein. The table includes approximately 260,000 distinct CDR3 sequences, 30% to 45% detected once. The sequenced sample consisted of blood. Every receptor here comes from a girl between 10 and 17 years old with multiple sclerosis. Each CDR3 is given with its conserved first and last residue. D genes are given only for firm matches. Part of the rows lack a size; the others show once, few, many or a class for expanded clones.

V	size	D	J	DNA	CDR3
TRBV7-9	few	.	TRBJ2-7	TGTGCCAGCAGCTCCTCGGAGGGGGAGTACTTC	CASSSSEGEYF
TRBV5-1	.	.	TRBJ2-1	TGCGCCAGCAGCCTGGACAGACGCAATGAGCAGTTCTTC	CASSLDRRNEQFF
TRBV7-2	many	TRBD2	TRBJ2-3	TGTGCCAGCAGCCCCAAGGCCGGGAGGGCCAGCACAGATACGCAGTATTTT	CASSPKAGRASTDTQYF
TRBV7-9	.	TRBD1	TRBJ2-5	TGTGCCAGCAGCCCGCGGACAGGCCTCCAAGAGACCCAGTACTTC	CASSPRTGLQETQYF
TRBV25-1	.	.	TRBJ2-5	TGTGCCAGCAGTGAATGGGACGACAATGAGCAGTACTTC	CASSEWDDNEQYF
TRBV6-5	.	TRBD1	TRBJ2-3	TGTGCCAGCAGTTACGGACAGGGGGCTACGCAGTATTTT	CASSYGQGATQYF
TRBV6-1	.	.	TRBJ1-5	TGTGCCAGCACCGATACCGAGCCCCAGCATTTT	CASTDTEPQHF
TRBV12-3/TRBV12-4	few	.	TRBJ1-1	TGTGCCAGCAGTTTAGCGAATAGGAACACTGAAGCTTTCTTT	CASSLANRNTEAFF
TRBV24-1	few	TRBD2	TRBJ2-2	TGTGCCACCAGTGATCGGCGGGAGAGAACCGGGGAGCTGTTTTTT	CATSDRRERTGELFF
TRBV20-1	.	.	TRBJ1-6	TGCAGTGCTTCGCGCGGTGGGGGCGGCACTTTTCATTCACCCCTCCACTTT	CSASRGGGGTFHSPLHF
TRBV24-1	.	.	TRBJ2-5	TGCGCCACCAGTGATTCCCGTAGCCCCGAGGGGGTTGCCAATGAGCAGTACTTC	CATSDSRSPEGVANEQYF
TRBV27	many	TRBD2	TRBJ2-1	TGTGCCAGCAGTTCCCTGGCGGGGGGTGGGAATGAGCAGTTCTTC	CASSSLAGGGNEQFF
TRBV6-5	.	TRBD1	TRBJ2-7	TGTGCCAGCGCTATTGGGACAGGGAGGAACGAGCAGTACTTC	CASAIGTGRNEQYF
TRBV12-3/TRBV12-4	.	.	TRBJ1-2	TGTGCCGGCAGTTTAAGGGGAGGGTTAAACTATGGCTACACCTTC	CAGSLRGGLNYGYTF
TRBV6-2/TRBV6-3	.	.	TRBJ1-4	TGTGCCAGCAGTCGTCTCGCGAGGACCCGGGAAAAACTGTTTTTT	CASSRLARTREKLFF
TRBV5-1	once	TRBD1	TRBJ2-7	TGCGCCAGCAGCCACGGACAGGAAACAACGAACTACGAGCAGTACTTC	CASSHGQETTNYEQYF
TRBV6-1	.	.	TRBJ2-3	TGTGCCAGCAGTGCCCGGTCAGGGAGTTTGGGGAAAGATACACAGTATTTT	CASSARSGSLGKDTQYF
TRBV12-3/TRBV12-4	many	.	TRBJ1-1	TGTGCCAGCAGTCTACTTGGTCGCGGGAACACTGAAGCTTTCTTT	CASSLLGRGNTEAFF
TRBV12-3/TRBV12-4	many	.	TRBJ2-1	TGTGCCAGCAGTTTTATGAAGGGGTTGGATGAGCAGTTCTTC	CASSFMKGLDEQFF
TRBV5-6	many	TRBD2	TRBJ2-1	TGTGCCAGCAGCCCCACTTTAGCGGGAGGCCAATACAATGAGCAGTTCTTC	CASSPTLAGGQYNEQFF
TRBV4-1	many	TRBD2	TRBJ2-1	TGCGCCAGCAGCCAGGCACTAGCGGGAGGTGGATACAATGAGCAGTTCTTC	CASSQALAGGGYNEQFF
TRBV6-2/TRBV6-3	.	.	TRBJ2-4	TGTGCCAGCAGTTACCCTCGGACAGCCAAAAACATTCAGTACTTC	CASSYPRTAKNIQYF
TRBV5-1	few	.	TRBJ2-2	TGCGCCAGCAGCTTGTCGGGGACGGACACCGGGGAGCTGTTTTTT	CASSLSGTDTGELFF
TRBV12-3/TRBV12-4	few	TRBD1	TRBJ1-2	TGTGCCAGCAGTTCCCGGACAGGGGGCCTCTATGGCTACACCTTC	CASSSRTGGLYGYTF
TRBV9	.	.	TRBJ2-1	TGTGCCAGCAGCGTAGGGACCGGTCGTGATGAGCAGTTCTTC	CASSVGTGRDEQFF
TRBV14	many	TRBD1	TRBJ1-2	TGTGCCAGCAGCCAAGGTGTTGGGACAGGGACTCGTTATGGCTACACCTTC	CASSQGVGTGTRYGYTF
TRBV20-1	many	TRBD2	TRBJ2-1	TGCAGTGCCCCTGGGTCGCTAGCGGGAGGAGGTGAGCAGTTCTTC	CSAPGSLAGGGEQFF
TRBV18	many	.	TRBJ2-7	TGTGCCAGCTCATCGGCGGGAAGCTCCTACGAGCAGTACTTC	CASSSAGSSYEQYF
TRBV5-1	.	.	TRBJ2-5	TGCGCCAGCATGATTTCGGGGGGCCGGGAAGAGACCCAGTACTTC	CASMISGGREETQYF
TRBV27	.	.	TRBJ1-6	TGTGCCAGCAGTTTTGACCTTCCCTCCTATAATTCACCCCCCCACTTT	CASSFDLPSYNSPPHF
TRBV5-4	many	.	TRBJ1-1	TGTGCCAGCCGCGGGGGAGCCTCGAACACTGAAGCTTTCTTT	CASRGGASNTEAFF
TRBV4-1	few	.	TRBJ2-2	TGCGCCAGCAGCCAAGAAGTTCCGCTAGGACGGACCGGGGAGCTGTTTTTT	CASSQEVPLGRTGELFF
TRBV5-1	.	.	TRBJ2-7	TGCGCCAGCAGCTTGGCCGCAGGGCGCGAGCAGTACTTC	CASSLAAGREQYF
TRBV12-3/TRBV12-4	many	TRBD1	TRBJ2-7	TGTGCCAGCAGCGCCGGGACAGCCTACGAGCAGTACTTC	CASSAGTAYEQYF
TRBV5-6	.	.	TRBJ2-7	TGTGCCAGCAGCTTGACAGGGTCAGAGCCCCAGTACTTC	CASSLTGSEPQYF
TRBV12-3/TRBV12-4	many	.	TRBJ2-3	TGTGCCAGCAGTTGGTCCCGGAGGGCCGTTGAAGATACGCAGTATTTT	CASSWSRRAVEDTQYF
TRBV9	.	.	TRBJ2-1	TGTGCCAGCAGCGTGGCGGAGAGCCGCGAGCAGTTCTTC	CASSVAESREQFF
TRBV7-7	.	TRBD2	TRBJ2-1	TGTGCTAGCAGTAAAGGGACTAGCGTTCTCAATGAGCAGTTCTTC	CASSKGTSVLNEQFF
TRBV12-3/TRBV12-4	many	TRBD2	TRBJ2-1	TGTGCCAGCAGACCCGGGACTATCGACGAGCAGTTCTTC	CASRPGTIDEQFF
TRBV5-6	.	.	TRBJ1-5	TGTGCCAGCAGCCGAGGGAGATTCGGCAATCAGCCCCAGCATTTT	CASSRGRFGNQPQHF
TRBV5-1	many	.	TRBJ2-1	TGCGCCAGCAGCCCCGGCGGAGCCAGGAAGGACAATGAGCAGTTCTTC	CASSPGGARKDNEQFF
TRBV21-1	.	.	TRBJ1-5	TGTGCCAGCACCGGGACAGGGGTTTTCTTTAGCAATCAGCCCCAGCATTTT	CASTGTGVFFSNQPQHF
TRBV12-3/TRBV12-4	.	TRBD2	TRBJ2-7	TGTGCCAGCAGTCAAGAGCGGGGGCTGAGCTACGAGCAGTACTTC	CASSQERGLSYEQYF
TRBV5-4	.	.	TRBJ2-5	TGTGCCAGCAGCTTGGCTCGAACGACAGTCCACAATGAGCAGTACTTC	CASSLARTTVHNEQYF
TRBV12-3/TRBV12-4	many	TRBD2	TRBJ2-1	TGTGCCAGCAGTTTGGCGGGAGCCCCCTTCGATGAGCAGTTCTTC	CASSLAGAPFDEQFF
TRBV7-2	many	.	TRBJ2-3	TGTGCCAGCAGGTGGGGGGCGGGAGACGGTTCAGATACGCAGTATTTT	CASRWGAGDGSDTQYF
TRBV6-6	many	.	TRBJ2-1	TGTGCCAGCAGTTTGGACAGTTCGGGCTCCTACAATGAGCAGTTCTTC	CASSLDSSGSYNEQFF
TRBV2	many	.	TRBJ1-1	TGTGCCAGCAGTGAAGACCCGGGACAAGACACTGAAGCTTTCTTT	CASSEDPGQDTEAFF
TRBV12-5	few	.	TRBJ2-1	TGTGCTAGTGGTTTGGTACTAGGGAGGAGCTCCTACAATGAGCAGTTCTTC	CASGLVLGRSSYNEQFF
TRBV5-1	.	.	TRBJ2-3	TGCGCCAGCAGCCCAGGGGCCGTACGGAGCGCAGATACGCAGTATTTT	CASSPGAVRSADTQYF
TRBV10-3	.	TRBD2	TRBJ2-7	TGTGCCATCAGTACTAGCGCCGGCGAGCAGTACTTC	CAISTSAGEQYF